This T cell receptor (beta chain) emerged from a study of vaccination effects on CD4 cells after COVID-19. Study-wide background: BNT162b2 vaccine or mRNA-1273 vaccine was given to participants in two doses.

CDR1 and CDR2 (germline): MNHEY, SVGAGI. V lost 7 bases to trimming and J lost 7 bases; unmatched junction nucleotides: 9. This CDR3 has 15 amino acids. As for this clone: Antigen specificity is unknown.

Data came from immunoSEQ multiplex PCR; TCRdb stores just in-frame clones and leaves some out. The sample has 35,000 to 50,000 clones, about 80% seen once. ViraFEST expansion of antigen-specific CD4+ T cells with viral peptide pools preceded sequencing. Investigators separated out CD4+ T cells once 10 days of culture had passed. Testing of the vaccine recipients showed negative nucleocapsid antibodies and no prior SARS-CoV-2 infection. PBMC cultures contained some 2.1 million cells per well, 8.5 to 10 IU/ml IL-2 and roughly 9.5 ug/ml peptides. Cultures had half their medium replaced with IL-2 medium on days 3 and 7. Notes on the study in general: Marked clonal contraction of both clone types appeared late after vaccination.

Sample: CD4+ T cells from PBMCs cultured with SARS-CoV-2 spike peptides, taken before COVID-19 vaccination. The chain is built from TRBV6-5 and TRBJ2-3; 12 bases are shared with TRBD1. This clonotype was obtained from a human donor who received a COVID-19 vaccine. Here the CDR3 reads CASMTGTGGIYTQYF. CDR3 DNA sequence: TGTGCCAGCATGACCGGGACAGGGGGCATTTATACGCAGTATTTT.